These T cell receptor beta chains were read from a single sample in a study of neurological immune-mediated disorders. TCRdb re-called the 5' RACE reads with MiXCR, one entry per CDR3 protein. The sample yields 50,000 or so distinct CDR3 sequences, roughly 17% seen once. Sequencing was done on a sample of PBMCs. The source of these receptors is a man in his 60s in good health. The CDR3 runs from the conserved cysteine through the conserved F or W. A D gene is named only where the DNA matches it firmly. Clone size is not always given. Where it is, it says once, few, many or a class for expanded clones.

cdr3_nt,cdr3_aa,d_call,j_call,clone_size,v_call
TGTGCCAGCAGTCGATTTCCAGGACAGACTGCAACTAATGAAAAACTGTTTTTT,CASSRFPGQTATNEKLFF,-,TRBJ1-4,few,TRBV27
TGCAGCGTTGACAGGGGGTACACCGGGGAGCTGTTTTTT,CSVDRGYTGELFF,TRBD1,TRBJ2-2,many,TRBV29-1
TGTGCCAGCAGTTTAATGGGGGGGGGCGGTGAAAAACTGTTTTTT,CASSLMGGGGEKLFF,-,TRBJ1-4,many,TRBV28
TGCAGTGCTAGACAGCTCGCAGGGGGTGGCTACACCTTC,CSARQLAGGGYTF,TRBD1,TRBJ1-2,many,TRBV20-1
TGTGCCAGCAGCTCCCTTAGCGGGAACATGTATTTT,CASSSLSGNMYF,TRBD2,TRBJ2-3,many,TRBV7-2
TGTGCCAGCAGACGGAGGGGCACGGAGACCCAGTACTTC,CASRRRGTETQYF,-,TRBJ2-5,many,TRBV27
TGTGCCAGCAAGGGCTCAGGGACAAACACCATATATTTT,CASKGSGTNTIYF,-,TRBJ1-3,many,TRBV27
TGTGCCACCAGCTCGGGGACTAGCGGGCTGACCTACGAGCAGTACTTC,CATSSGTSGLTYEQYF,TRBD2,TRBJ2-7,many,TRBV15
TGTGCCAGCAGCAGAACAGGGTTGAGATTCTACGAGCAGTACTTC,CASSRTGLRFYEQYF,-,TRBJ2-7,many,TRBV7-6
TGTGCCAGCAGTCCAGGGACTAGCGGGAGCCCCTCTCAAGAGACCCAGTACTTC,CASSPGTSGSPSQETQYF,TRBD2,TRBJ2-5,many,TRBV27
TGCAGTGCTAGGCAGCTTATCACCCTCCACTTT,CSARQLITLHF,-,TRBJ1-6,-,TRBV20-1
TGCAGCGCCAGGGGGCTATTGGCTGCGGAGACCCAGTACTTC,CSARGLLAAETQYF,TRBD1,TRBJ2-5,-,TRBV29-1
TGCGCCAGCCGTACGGACTACGCCTCCTACGAGCAGTACTTC,CASRTDYASYEQYF,-,TRBJ2-7,many,TRBV5-1
TGTGCCAGCGGGCTGGGGGGATACGAGCAGTACTTC,CASGLGGYEQYF,-,TRBJ2-7,-,TRBV11-2
TGTGCCAGCAGAGACAGGCCCCAAGAGACCCAGTACTTC,CASRDRPQETQYF,-,TRBJ2-5,many,TRBV6-1
TGCAGTGCTAGAGACATGGGATTAGTCAGCGATGAGCAGTTCTTC,CSARDMGLVSDEQFF,-,TRBJ2-1,many,TRBV20-1
TGTGCCAGCAGCGTTGACCGACAGGGCCCTACACCCCTCCACTTT,CASSVDRQGPTPLHF,TRBD1,TRBJ1-6,many,TRBV9
TGTGCCAGCAGTTCATGGGACAGGGGTCGCGAAAAACTGTTTTTT,CASSSWDRGREKLFF,TRBD1,TRBJ1-4,many,TRBV27
TGTGCCAGCAACCCAGCGGGGAAGGGGACCCAGTACTTC,CASNPAGKGTQYF,TRBD2,TRBJ2-5,many,TRBV28
TGTACCAGCAGTTTCCAGCGAGGGGAGCAGTTCTTC,CTSSFQRGEQFF,-,TRBJ2-1,many,TRBV7-3
TGTGCCAGCAGAGGACAGGGCGACAATCAGCCCCAGCATTTT,CASRGQGDNQPQHF,TRBD1,TRBJ1-5,many,TRBV6-2/TRBV6-3
TGTGCCAGCAGCCCGATCCGGACTAGTTGGGGCACAGATACGCAGTATTTT,CASSPIRTSWGTDTQYF,TRBD2,TRBJ2-3,many,TRBV3-1
TGTGCCAGCAGTTTAAACGGACTCACAGATACGCAGTATTTT,CASSLNGLTDTQYF,-,TRBJ2-3,many,TRBV28
TGTGCCAGCTCACCCTCTAGCGGAGGTAACACAGATACGCAGTATTTT,CASSPSSGGNTDTQYF,TRBD2,TRBJ2-3,many,TRBV18
TGCGCCAGCAGCTTGGCCGTGGACCCCAATGAGCAGTTCTTC,CASSLAVDPNEQFF,-,TRBJ2-1,many,TRBV5-1
TGTGCCAGCCACAACGGCGGGAGTCGGGGTGAGCAGTACTTC,CASHNGGSRGEQYF,TRBD2,TRBJ2-7,few,TRBV3-1
TGCGCCAGCAGCTTCGACGGGACCAAAAACATTCAGTACTTC,CASSFDGTKNIQYF,-,TRBJ2-4,many,TRBV5-1
TGCGCCAGCAGCTCTATAGCGACTGGGGGCGATACGCAGTATTTT,CASSSIATGGDTQYF,-,TRBJ2-3,many,TRBV5-1
TGCAGTGCCCATTTTAGCCTTTACAATGAGCAGTTCTTC,CSAHFSLYNEQFF,-,TRBJ2-1,many,TRBV20-1
TGTGCCAGCAGCCAAGATTGGGCCGCCGACACAGATACGCAGTATTTT,CASSQDWAADTDTQYF,-,TRBJ2-3,many,TRBV3-1
TGTGCCAGCTCACCTGACAGGGGGCGAAACACTGAAGCTTTCTTT,CASSPDRGRNTEAFF,TRBD1,TRBJ1-1,many,TRBV18
TGTGCCAGCAGCGAGATAGGGAAGAACACTGAAGCTTTCTTT,CASSEIGKNTEAFF,-,TRBJ1-1,many,TRBV3-1